The present TCR beta chain was sequenced within a study of T cell clonality in common variable immunodeficiency. Broader study findings: Fewer deletions and N-nucleotide insertions were reportedly seen in common variable immunodeficiency TCR beta sequences. Shared TCRbeta clones were fewer between CVID subjects than controls. CVID patient heterogeneity limited repertoire-clinical complication correlations.

This clone has at least ten counts. Its cognate antigen is unknown. From the germline J gene comes the end of the CDR3, since the read stops 3 residues before it. The method was immunoSEQ multiplex PCR; TCRdb's version includes in-frame clones alone and lacks a portion of them. This sample comprises about 43,000 clones, none seen once only. Germline lookup yields CDR1 SNHLY and CDR2 FYNNEI. The CDR3 has 12 amino acids. V dropped 6 bases and J dropped 7; count of bases not matched to a gene: 4. Specimen: peripheral blood mononuclear cells. The sequence came from a person aged 18 to 70 in good health. This chain joins TRBV2 and TRBJ1-2, with 8 bases matching TRBD1. CDR3 region: CASRSGGSGYTF. Partial CDR3 DNA: TGTGCCAGCAGATCAGGGGGCAGTGGC.